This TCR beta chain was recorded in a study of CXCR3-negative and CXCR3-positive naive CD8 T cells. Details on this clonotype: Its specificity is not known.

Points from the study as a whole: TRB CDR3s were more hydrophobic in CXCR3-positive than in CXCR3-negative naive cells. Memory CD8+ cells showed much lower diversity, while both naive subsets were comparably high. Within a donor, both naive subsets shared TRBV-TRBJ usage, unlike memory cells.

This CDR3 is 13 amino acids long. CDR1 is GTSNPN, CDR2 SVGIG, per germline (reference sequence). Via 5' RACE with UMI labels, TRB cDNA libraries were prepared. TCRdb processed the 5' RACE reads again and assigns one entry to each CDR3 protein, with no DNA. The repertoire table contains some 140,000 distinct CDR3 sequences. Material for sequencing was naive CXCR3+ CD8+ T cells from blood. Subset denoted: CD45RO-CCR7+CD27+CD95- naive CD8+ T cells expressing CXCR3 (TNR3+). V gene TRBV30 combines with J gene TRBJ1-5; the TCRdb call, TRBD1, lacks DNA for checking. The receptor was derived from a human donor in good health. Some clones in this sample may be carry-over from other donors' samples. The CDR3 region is CAYRTYNNQPQHF.